A single sample gave rise to the 26 T cell receptor beta chains below, sequenced in a study of blood T cell repertoires in COVID-19. Profiled with immunoSEQ multiplex PCR; TCRdb holds only in-frame clones, not every one. In the table there are some 290,000 clones, 90% of which are singletons. The sequencing sample was made of peripheral blood. These receptors all come from a woman aged 40 to 50 with COVID-19, enrolled during active disease.

The chain joins TRBV9 to TRBJ1-3, with no clear D. CDR3 length: 12 residues. The germline CDR1 and CDR2 sequences are SGDLS and YYNGEE. The ends were cut back, 3 bases at V and 4 bases at J, with 5 bases in the middle. Here the CDR3 DNA reads TGTGCCAGCAGCGGGCCCGGAAACACCATATATTTT. Its protein is CASSGPGNTIYF.

This rearrangement joins TRBV7-2 to TRBJ2-7; TRBD2 agrees at 8 bases. The CDR3 has 16 amino acids. V shed 1 base and J 1 base; nucleotides not matched to a gene: 6. Germline CDR1 and CDR2: SGHTA and FQGNSA. CDR3 sequence (DNA): TGTGCCAGCAGCTTAGATAGCGGGACACAGTCCTACGAGCAGTACTTC. Its translation: CASSLDSGTQSYEQYF.

CDR3 sequence (DNA): TGTGCCAGCAGCTTAGTCAGGGGGTTGAATGAGCAGTTCTTC. It codes for CASSLVRGLNEQFF. The chain couples TRBV11-1 to TRBJ2-1; 7 nucleotides match TRBD1. Trimming took 1 base from V and 7 from J; bases not matched to a gene: 4. The germline CDR1 and CDR2 sequences are SGHAT and FQDESV (reference sequence). This CDR3 region has 14 residues.

V is TRBV6-2 or TRBV6-3 and J is TRBJ2-7; D is uncertain. Trimming pared 5 bases from V and 2 bases from J, leaving 10 bases between. This CDR3 has 13 amino acids. Germline V gene sequence: CDR1 MNHEY, CDR2 SVGEGT. The CDR3 DNA sequence: TGTGCCAGCAGTCCCCGGGTCCCCTACGAGCAGTACTTC. Translating gives CASSPRVPYEQYF.

The chain uses TRBV7-3 and TRBJ1-1; 8 bases are shared with TRBD1. J lost 0 bases, V lost 4 bases, and 7 bases had no gene match. Germline V CDR1 and CDR2: SGHTA, FQGTGA. This CDR3 contains 16 residues. In nucleotides, the CDR3 is TGTGCCAGCAGCTCCGGACCAGGGGGCCTGAACACTGAAGCTTTCTTT. It is translated as CASSSGPGGLNTEAFF.

This clone occurred once. The CDR3 sequence is CASSQDWRGAEKLFF. CDR3 coding DNA: TGTGCCAGCAGCCAAGATTGGCGGGGCGCTGAAAAACTGTTTTTT. The chain recombines TRBV3-1 (or the pseudogene TRBV3-2) with TRBJ1-4, with D perhaps matching TRBD1 (5 bases). The V and J ends lost 0 bases and 7 bases respectively, with 12 bases between them. The CDR3 extends over 15 amino acids. Germline V gene data show CDR1 as LGHDT and CDR2 as YNNKEL (reference sequence).

This chain joins TRBV7-9 and TRBJ1-2; D uncertain. Looked up from germline, CDR1 is SEHNR and CDR2 is FQNEAQ (reference sequence). The CDR3 loop spans 14 amino acids. V was pared by 4 bases and J by 8 bases, with 17 bases between. As DNA, the CDR3 is TGTGCCAGCAGCTCAACGGCGTGGTCGGAGGGCTACACCTTC. This translates into CASSSTAWSEGYTF.

The chain combines TRBV28 with TRBJ1-4; TRBD1 is a possible D gene (5 bases). This CDR3 region has 18 residues. V was pared by 5 bases and J by 2 bases, with 21 bases between. Germline assignment: CDR1 MDHEN and CDR2 SYDVKM. The DNA for the CDR3 is TGTGCCAGCAGTCCCCGGGGGAGGGATGGAGGGACTAATGAAAAACTGTTTTTT. Protein sequence: CASSPRGRDGGTNEKLFF.

The chain joins TRBV15 to TRBJ2-2; possibly TRBD1 for D (6 bases). Trimming removed 0 bases at V and 6 bases at J, with 8 bases between. The germline gives CDR1 LNHNV, CDR2 YYDKDF (reference sequence). CDR3 length: 14 residues. DNA for the CDR3: TGTGCCACCAGCAGAGATCAGGGGCCCGGGGAGCTGTTTTTT. This encodes CATSRDQGPGELFF.

CDR3 loop: CASGAAGAIQETQYF. The CDR3 bases are TGTGCCAGCGGGGCCGCGGGGGCCATACAAGAGACCCAGTACTTC. This chain uses TRBV2 with TRBJ2-5, with D possibly TRBD2 on 7 matching bases. The V gene's germline CDR1 is SNHLY and CDR2 FYNNEI. There are 15 residues in the CDR3. The V and J ends lost 8 bases and 2 bases respectively, with 18 bases between them.

This chain uses TRBV3-1 (or the pseudogene TRBV3-2) with TRBJ2-3, with no clear D. The V gene lost 3 bases and the J gene lost 6 bases, with 7 bases spanning the gap. The CDR3 consists of 12 residues. The germline V gene has CDR1 LGHDT and CDR2 YNNKEL (reference sequence). CDR3 DNA: TGTGCCAGCAGCCAGGTGGAGGATACGCAGTATTTT. Residues: CASSQVEDTQYF.

The chain recombines TRBV5-1 with TRBJ2-5, with a weak D call TRBD1 (5 bases). V gave up 4 bases and J gave up 3 bases, with 13 bases separating them. The CDR3 is made up of 14 amino acids. Looked up from germline, CDR1 is SGHRS and CDR2 is YFSETQ. The chain's CDR3 is CASSPQQDEETQYF. The DNA of the CDR3 is TGCGCCAGCAGCCCCCAACAGGATGAAGAGACCCAGTACTTC. Full variable domain (outside the CDR3, taken from reference TRBV5-1 and TRBJ2-5): KAGVTQTPRYLIKTRGQQVTLSCSPISGHRSVSWYQQTPGQGLQFLFEYFSETQRNKGNFPGRFSGRQFSNSRSEMNVSTLELGDSALYLCASSPQQDEETQYFGPGTRLLVL.

A single count supports this clone. The V call is TRBV29-1, the J call TRBJ1-3; TRBD1 aligns across 9 bases. The junction had 6 bases not matched to a gene; V was cut back by 4 bases and J by 2 bases. Germline V gives CDR1 SQVTM, CDR2 ANQGSEA. CDR3 length: 15 residues. Here the CDR3 DNA reads TGCAGCGTTGGGGCGGGACAGGGCCCTGGAAACACCATATATTTT. Translation gives CSVGAGQGPGNTIYF.

The chain carries TRBV28 and TRBJ1-1; D uncertain. The V gene lost 5 bases and the J gene lost 0 bases, with 16 bases spanning the gap. CDR1 MDHEN and CDR2 SYDVKM come from the germline V gene. The CDR3 totals 16 residues. Here the CDR3 DNA reads TGTGCCAGCAGTCCGGGGTCAACGACGGTGAACACTGAAGCTTTCTTT. Amino acids: CASSPGSTTVNTEAFF. The complete variable domain, with remaining parts taken from reference TRBV28 and TRBJ1-1, reads DVKVTQSSRYLVKRTGEKVFLECVQDMDHENMFWYRQDPGLGLRLIYFSYDVKMKEKGDIPEGYSVSREKKERFSLILESASTNQTSMYLCASSPGSTTVNTEAFFGQGTRLTVV.

The V call is TRBV5-1, the J call TRBJ2-5; D unclear. This CDR3 is 14 amino acids long. V lost 3 bases, J lost 2 bases, and 11 bases lay in between. Germline CDR1 is SGHRS and CDR2 is YFSETQ. The CDR3 bases are TGCGCCAGCAGCTCACTCCCTCCACAAGAGACCCAGTACTTC. Protein: CASSSLPPQETQYF.

The chain carries TRBV28 and TRBJ2-5; 10 nucleotides agree with TRBD1. The trim removed 6 bases at V and 5 bases at J, leaving 6 bases unmatched. The CDR3 covers 14 residues. From germline, CDR1 is MDHEN and CDR2 SYDVKM. CDR3 sequence (DNA): TGTGCCAGCAGCCGACAGGGGGCCGGGGAGACCCAGTACTTC. Its protein is CASSRQGAGETQYF. The whole variable domain, filled in from reference TRBV28 and TRBJ2-5, reads DVKVTQSSRYLVKRTGEKVFLECVQDMDHENMFWYRQDPGLGLRLIYFSYDVKMKEKGDIPEGYSVSREKKERFSLILESASTNQTSMYLCASSRQGAGETQYFGPGTRLLVL.

The CDR3 DNA follows: TGTGCCAGTAGCCGGGACAGGGGACAAGAGACCCAGTACTTC. Encoded protein: CASSRDRGQETQYF. This sequence joins TRBV19 and TRBJ2-5; 10 bases match TRBD1. Germline V CDR1 and CDR2: LNHDA, SQIVND (reference sequence). The CDR3 runs to 14 residues. Trimming took 6 bases from V and 2 from J; bases not matched to a gene: 3.

The V call is TRBV30, the J call TRBJ1-5, with 9 bases fitting TRBD1. The CDR3 runs to 14 residues. CDR1 and CDR2 from the germline V gene are GTSNPN and SVGIG (reference sequence). V dropped 3 bases and J dropped 3; count of bases not matched to a gene: 3. CDR3: CAWRGQGTNQPQHF. CDR3 sequence (DNA): TGTGCCTGGAGGGGACAGGGAACCAATCAGCCCCAGCATTTT.

The CDR3 DNA is TGTGCCAGCAGCTTCCCGGGCCAGGACAGTTATGGCTACACCTTC. This encodes CASSFPGQDSYGYTF. The chain recombines TRBV5-5 with TRBJ1-2; perhaps TRBD1 as D (6 bases). The CDR3 has 15 amino acids. Per germline, CDR1 SGHKS and CDR2 YYEKEE (reference sequence). Trimming took 2 bases from V and 5 from J, leaving 16 bases between them.

V usage is TRBV7-8 and J usage is TRBJ2-3; 13 positions match TRBD2. Germline CDR1 is SGHVS and CDR2 is FQNEAQ. This CDR3 has 19 amino acids. The J segment lost 1 base and the V segment lost 3 bases, leaving 10 bases of the junction unmatched. The CDR3 sequence: CASSFVGLAGVGGTDTQYF. CDR3 in DNA: TGTGCCAGCAGCTTCGTTGGACTAGCGGGAGTTGGGGGCACAGATACGCAGTATTTT.

This chain uses TRBV7-3 with TRBJ1-2; TRBD1 is a possible D gene (6 bases). Germline values: CDR1 SGHTA, CDR2 FQGTGA. With 5 bases removed from V and 4 bases from J, the gap between germline ends came to 17 bases. The CDR3 runs to 15 residues. CDR3 residues: CASSPTGSWGYGYTF. In DNA, the CDR3 is TGTGCCAGCAGCCCGACAGGTTCTTGGGGCTATGGCTACACCTTC.

The chain employs TRBV6-5 and TRBJ1-2; possibly TRBD1 for D (6 bases). The CDR3 runs to 14 residues. V lost 2 bases to trimming and J lost 6 bases, with 13 bases between them. CDR1 is MNHEY, CDR2 SVGAGI, per germline. The CDR3 DNA is TGTGCCAGCAGTTACCTCGGCCAGGGGAATGGCTACACCTTC. It is translated as CASSYLGQGNGYTF.

The chain couples TRBV25-1 to TRBJ2-7; TRBD1 aligns across 7 bases. V shed 6 bases, J shed 1 base, and the junction held 6 bases outside the gene matches. Germline V gene data show CDR1 as MGHDK and CDR2 as SYGVNS. The CDR3 is 14 amino acids. CDR3 loop: CASRTLQGSYEQYF. For the CDR3, the DNA is TGTGCCAGCAGGACGTTACAGGGGTCCTACGAGCAGTACTTC.

V usage is TRBV27 and J usage is TRBJ1-1; D perhaps matches TRBD1 (6 bases). Germline V lookup: CDR1 MNHEY, CDR2 SMNVEV (reference sequence). V was cut by 1 base and J by 4 bases, with 10 bases left in between. There are 14 residues in the CDR3. The CDR3 spells CASSLYRVGTEAFF. CDR3 nucleotide sequence: TGTGCCAGCAGTTTATACAGGGTGGGCACTGAAGCTTTCTTT.

The chain is built from TRBV27 and TRBJ1-1; 8 nucleotides line up with TRBD1. There are 14 residues in the CDR3. Germline V CDR1 and CDR2: MNHEY, SMNVEV (reference sequence). V lost 6 bases and J lost 1; bases outside the gene matches: 4. The CDR3: CASSPDRGNTEAFF. The CDR3 DNA follows: TGTGCCAGCAGCCCCGACAGGGGGAACACTGAAGCTTTCTTT.

The chain recombines TRBV28 with TRBJ1-2; TRBD1 might be the D (6 bases). V was trimmed by 4 bases and J by 2 bases, leaving 11 bases between them. The CDR3 covers 14 residues. Germline assignment: CDR1 MDHEN and CDR2 SYDVKM. The CDR3: CASSSGTRNYGYTF. The CDR3 DNA reads as TGTGCCAGCAGTTCTGGGACACGAAACTATGGCTACACCTTC.